This TCR beta chain was found in a study of CD8 T cells in ankylosing spondylitis. Study-wide results and caveats: Clones linked to disease, bearing a CD8+ phenotype, were relatively rare in peripheral blood. Before this, some motif variants had been reported in reactive arthritis synovial fluid and blood. In ankylosing spondylitis blood, a motif of seven to nine highly homologous TCR beta variants appeared characteristic. Reportedly, significant enrichment of disease-linked clones occurred in matched ankylosing spondylitis synovial fluid.

This clonotype occurred a few times. Antigen specificity is unknown. V lost 5 bases and J lost 6, with 14 bases in between. The germline V gene has CDR1 SGHAT and CDR2 FQNNGV. CDR3 size: 14 residues. MiXCR, applied by TCRdb to the 5' RACE reads, yields one record per CDR3 protein. The table includes almost 45,000 distinct CDR3 sequences, approximately 11% detected once. The clonotype was recovered from a male donor with ankylosing spondylitis or in good health (not recorded which). J is TRBJ2-4 and V is TRBV11-2, with D perhaps matching TRBD2 (5 bases). Sequencing was performed on blood, either unsorted or a sorted T cell fraction (not recorded which). For the CDR3, the DNA is TGTGCCAGCAGCACAACACGCGCGGGAAACATTCAGTACTTC. This translates into CASSTTRAGNIQYF. The complete variable domain, with remaining parts taken from reference TRBV11-2 and TRBJ2-4, reads EAGVAQSPRYKIIEKRQSVAFWCNPISGHATLYWYQQILGQGPKLLIQFQNNGVVDDSQLPKDRFSAERLKGVDSTLKIQPAKLEDSAVYLCASSTTRAGNIQYFGAGTRLSVL.